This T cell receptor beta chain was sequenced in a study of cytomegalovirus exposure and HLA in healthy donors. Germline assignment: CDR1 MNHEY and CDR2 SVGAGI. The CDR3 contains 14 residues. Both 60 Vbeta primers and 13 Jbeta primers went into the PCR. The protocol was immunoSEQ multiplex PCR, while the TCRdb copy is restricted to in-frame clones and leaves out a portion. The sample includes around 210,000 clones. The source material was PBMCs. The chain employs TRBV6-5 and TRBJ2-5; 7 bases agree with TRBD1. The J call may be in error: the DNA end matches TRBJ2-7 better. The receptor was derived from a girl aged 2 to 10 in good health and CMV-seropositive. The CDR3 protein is CASSYSRTGYEQYF. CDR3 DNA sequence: TGTGCCAGCAGTTACTCAAGGACAGGCTACGAGCAGTACTTC.